Each of the 32 T cell receptor beta chains below was sequenced from the same sample in a study of graft-versus-host responses after intestinal transplantation. Clones were sequenced by immunoSEQ multiplex PCR, and TCRdb holds only the in-frame ones, with some missing. The sample lists some 77,000 clones, about 90% occurring once. Material: PBMCs, obtained 98 days after intestinal transplantation. The receptors were sampled from a human patient who received an intestinal transplant, so some T cells may come from the graft donor.

The gene calls are TRBV7-9 and TRBJ1-5; the match to TRBD1 covers 8 bases. V lost 3 bases, J lost 6 bases, and 7 bases stayed unmatched. Germline V gene lookup returns CDR1 SEHNR and CDR2 FQNEAQ (reference sequence). CDR3 length: 15 residues. For the CDR3, the DNA is TGTGCCAGCAGCTTGGGGCAGGGGGCCAGTCAGCCCCAGCATTTT. This sequence encodes CASSLGQGASQPQHF.

The rearrangement links TRBV9 to TRBJ2-5; D unclear. This CDR3 spans 15 amino acids. The V end lost 0 bases, the J end lost 1 base, and 10 bases lay between the germline ends. Germline V lookup: CDR1 SGDLS, CDR2 YYNGEE. This CDR3 is CASSVDEAGQETQYF. The CDR3 bases are TGTGCCAGCAGCGTAGACGAGGCCGGCCAAGAGACCCAGTACTTC.

V is TRBV19 and J is TRBJ2-1; 11 bases agree with TRBD2. CDR3 length: 16 amino acids. J gave up 3 bases and V 6 bases, and 7 bases lay outside the gene matches. CDR1 is LNHDA, CDR2 SQIVND, per germline (reference sequence). CDR3 sequence (DNA): TGTGCCAGTAGACAATTAGCGGGAGGGTACTACAATGAGCAGTTCTTC. It is translated as CASRQLAGGYYNEQFF.

The chain has TRBV5-3 and TRBJ1-5, with D tentatively TRBD1 (6 bases). TRBV5-3 is filed as an ORF, its function uncertain. Trimming pared 1 base from V and 0 bases from J, leaving 17 bases between. The CDR3 is 18 residues long. CDR3: CARSLRVQGLYSNQPQHF. The CDR3 nucleotides read TGTGCCAGAAGCTTGCGGGTACAGGGATTGTATAGCAATCAGCCCCAGCATTTT.

As concerns this clone: Other nucleotide sequences in the sample specify the same CDR3. The rearrangement joins TRBV6-5 to TRBJ2-7, with D perhaps matching TRBD1 (6 bases). The CDR3 loop spans 12 amino acids. Germline lookup yields CDR1 MNHEY and CDR2 SVGAGI. V lost 6 bases and J lost 7, with 13 bases in between. CDR3 sequence: CASSAGQGEQYF. Written as DNA, the CDR3 is TGTGCCAGCAGCGCCGGGCAGGGGGAGCAGTACTTC.

The chain recombines TRBV7-2 with TRBJ2-5, with D hard to call. Germline V CDR1 and CDR2: SGHTA, FQGNSA. This CDR3 comprises 14 residues. Trimming pared 1 base from V and 3 bases from J, leaving 9 bases between. The DNA of the CDR3 is TGTGCCAGCAGCTTAGATGGCAGAAAAGAGACCCAGTACTTC. Encoded protein: CASSLDGRKETQYF.

The rearrangement uses TRBV10-3 and TRBJ2-7, with 8 bases that match TRBD1. Per germline, CDR1 ENHRY and CDR2 SYGVKD. The CDR3 spans 15 residues. The V and J ends lost 0 bases and 5 bases, in that order; junction bases with no gene match: 6. The CDR3 DNA sequence: TGTGCCATCAGTGAGTCGTCTGGACAGGGCCACGAGCAGTACTTC. It yields the protein CAISESSGQGHEQYF.

In nucleotides, the CDR3 is TGTGCCAGCAGCTTAGATACCATTGTGGAGACCCAGTACTTC. Translation: CASSLDTIVETQYF. The J gene is TRBJ2-5, the V gene TRBV7-9, with D hard to call. The V and J ends lost 1 base and 5 bases respectively, with 11 bases between them. The CDR3 sequence is 14 residues long. Germline lookup yields CDR1 SEHNR and CDR2 FQNEAQ (reference sequence). Looking up the rest from reference TRBV7-9 and TRBJ2-5 gives the full variable domain: DTGVSQNPRHKITKRGQNVTFRCDPISEHNRLYWYRQTLGQGPEFLTYFQNEAQLEKSRLLSDRFSAERPKGSFSTLEIQRTEQGDSAMYLCASSLDTIVETQYFGPGTRLLVL.

The chain joins TRBV29-1 to TRBJ1-1, with TRBD1 as a possible D gene (5 bases). The V gene lost 2 bases and the J gene lost 4 bases, with 11 bases spanning the gap. The CDR3 spans 13 residues. In germline, CDR1 is SQVTM, CDR2 ANQGSEA. The CDR3 here is CSVERGASTEAFF. As DNA, the CDR3 is TGCAGCGTTGAAAGAGGGGCGAGCACTGAAGCTTTCTTT.

The count of this clone is one. The chain combines TRBV18 with TRBJ2-3, with unresolved D. CDR1 and CDR2 from the germline V gene are KGHSH and LQKENI. Trimming took off 3 bases at V and 5 bases at J, with 9 bases between the two ends. CDR3 size: 13 residues. The CDR3 here is CASSPGWGDTQYF. CDR3 DNA: TGTGCCAGCTCACCGGGGTGGGGAGATACGCAGTATTTT.

The chain couples TRBV30 to TRBJ2-7; 8 nucleotides align to TRBD2. V gave up 2 bases and J gave up 3 bases; unmatched junction bases: 3. This CDR3 comprises 13 residues. Germline V gene data show CDR1 as GTSNPN and CDR2 as SVGIG (reference sequence). The CDR3 loop is CAWSWLAGYEQYF. CDR3 in DNA: TGTGCCTGGAGTTGGCTAGCGGGCTACGAGCAGTACTTC.

The chain recombines TRBV7-9 with TRBJ2-6; possibly TRBD1 for D (6 bases). Trimming pared 1 base from V and 2 bases from J, leaving 9 bases between. This CDR3 region has 16 residues. Germline CDR1 and CDR2: SEHNR and FQNEAQ (reference sequence). The CDR3 nucleotides are TGTGCCAGCAGCTTAGTCGCAGGGGCTGGGGCCAACGTCCTGACTTTC. Amino acids: CASSLVAGAGANVLTF.

The V call is TRBV5-5, the J call TRBJ1-1, with 9 bases aligning to TRBD1. Germline V gene data show CDR1 as SGHKS and CDR2 as YYEKEE (reference sequence). The CDR3 runs to 13 residues. V lost 3 bases to trimming and J lost 4 bases; unmatched junction nucleotides: 1. This CDR3 is CASSSTGGTEAFF. The DNA of the CDR3 is TGTGCCAGCAGCTCGACAGGGGGCACTGAAGCTTTCTTT.

A few counts support this clone. The genes are TRBV4-1 and TRBJ1-5; no definite D call. Trimming left V 0 bases short and J 6 bases short, with 9 bases between. CDR1 and CDR2 from the germline V gene are MGHRA and YSYEKL. The CDR3 sequence is 14 residues long. The CDR3, as DNA: TGCGCCAGCAGCCAAGATTTGGTGAGTCAGCCCCAGCATTTT. This gives the protein CASSQDLVSQPQHF.

As to this clone: One end of the junction varies from germline; a read error may be responsible. The CDR3 bases are TGTGCTAGCAGCTTAAACGGGCTGGGGGAGACCCAGTACTTC. Encoded protein: CASSLNGLGETQYF. The chain carries TRBV7-7 and TRBJ2-5; D remains ambiguous. Germline V lookup: CDR1 SSHAT, CDR2 FNYEAQ (reference sequence). The CDR3 length is 14 residues. Combining the CDR3 with reference TRBV7-7 and TRBJ2-5 gives the whole variable domain GAGVSQSPRYKVTKRGQDVTLRCDPISSHATLYWYQQALGQGPEFLTYFNYEAQPDKSGLPSDRFSAERPEGSISTLTIQRTEQRDSAMYRCASSLNGLGETQYFGPGTRLLVL.

The chain carries TRBV11-3 and TRBJ2-7, with D possibly matching TRBD1 (5 bases). Germline CDR1 SGHNT, CDR2 YENEEA. The ends were cut back, 7 bases at V and 2 bases at J, with 12 bases in the middle. The CDR3 contains 13 residues. CDR3 in DNA: TGTGCCAGCACTCAGGGCAGGGCCTACGAGCAGTACTTC. It codes for CASTQGRAYEQYF.

The chain has TRBV30 and TRBJ1-3, with D tentatively TRBD1 (5 bases). CDR3 size: 17 residues. Germline assignment: CDR1 GTSNPN and CDR2 SVGIG (reference sequence). The V gene lost 6 bases and the J gene lost 0 bases, with 21 bases spanning the gap. CDR3 DNA sequence: TGTGCCTGCCCATTCCGGGACGGAGAAAACTCTGGAAACACCATATATTTT. It codes for CACPFRDGENSGNTIYF.

The chain links TRBV7-9 to TRBJ1-2, with D unclear. CDR1 is SEHNR, CDR2 FQNEAQ, per germline (reference sequence). The CDR3 covers 14 residues. V was trimmed by 1 base and J by 6 bases, leaving 12 bases between them. The CDR3 DNA reads as TGTGCCAGCAGCTTAGACGAGGAGTGGAATGGCTACACCTTC. It is translated as CASSLDEEWNGYTF.

The chain combines TRBV14 with TRBJ2-3; 12 bases align to TRBD2. There are 15 residues in the CDR3. From germline, CDR1 is SGHDN and CDR2 FVKESK. The V and J ends lost 2 bases and 4 bases, in that order; junction bases with no gene match: 1. CDR3 protein: CASSQLAGGPDTQYF. In DNA, the CDR3 is TGTGCCAGCAGCCAACTAGCGGGAGGGCCAGATACGCAGTATTTT.

The CDR3 DNA is TGTGCCAGCAGCTTGGCAACAAATGAGCAGTTCTTC. Translation: CASSLATNEQFF. The chain links TRBV5-4 to TRBJ2-1; D remains ambiguous. Germline CDR1 reads SGHNT; CDR2 reads YYREEE (reference sequence). This CDR3 comprises 12 residues. V was pared by 0 bases and J by 7 bases, with 5 bases between.

The rearrangement links TRBV5-6 to TRBJ2-2, with 11 bases lining up with TRBD2. Germline CDR1 SGHDT, CDR2 YYEEEE. J gave up 2 bases and V 1 base, and 4 bases lay outside the gene matches. CDR3 length: 17 amino acids. The CDR3 reads CASSLPGLAGNTGELFF. In nucleotides, the CDR3 is TGTGCCAGCAGCTTGCCTGGACTAGCGGGTAACACCGGGGAGCTGTTTTTT.

The chain joins TRBV10-3 to TRBJ1-2; 7 positions match TRBD1. The V and J ends lost 0 bases and 7 bases, in that order; junction bases with no gene match: 11. The CDR3 is 16 amino acids. Germline V gives CDR1 ENHRY, CDR2 SYGVKD. Here the CDR3 reads CAISESRQGGGRGYTF. Here the CDR3 DNA reads TGTGCCATCAGTGAGTCTAGACAGGGAGGTGGCCGTGGCTACACCTTC.

V is TRBV5-1 and J is TRBJ2-5, with D unclear. Germline V CDR1 and CDR2: SGHRS, YFSETQ. The CDR3 loop spans 14 amino acids. The V and J ends lost 0 bases and 4 bases respectively, with 10 bases between them. CDR3 nucleotides: TGCGCCAGCAGCTTGGCCGAGCTTGGAGAGACCCAGTACTTC. Amino acid sequence: CASSLAELGETQYF.

V usage is TRBV5-6 and J usage is TRBJ2-5, with TRBD2 matching over 8 bases. After removal of 0 bases from V and 7 bases from J, the junction contained 5 bases not matched to a gene. This CDR3 region has 14 residues. Germline values: CDR1 SGHDT, CDR2 YYEEEE. The CDR3 region is CASSLALAGWTQYF. CDR3 nucleotide sequence: TGTGCCAGCAGCTTGGCGCTAGCGGGTTGGACCCAGTACTTC.

The V call is TRBV2, the J call TRBJ2-1; D tentatively reads TRBD1 or TRBD2 (5 bases each). Germline lookup yields CDR1 SNHLY and CDR2 FYNNEI. The CDR3 loop spans 16 amino acids. The germline V and J ends were trimmed by 6 bases and 6 bases, with 21 bases remaining between them. The CDR3 DNA reads TGTGCCAGCAGGCCACCCCCGGGGCACCCTTCCAATGAGCAGTTCTTC. Amino acid sequence: CASRPPPGHPSNEQFF.

The CDR3, as DNA: TGTGCCAGCAGCTTTTATTGGACCCCCCCCAATGAGCAGTTCTTC. Translating gives CASSFYWTPPNEQFF. The gene calls are TRBV11-2 and TRBJ2-1, with D uncertain. Germline V gene data show CDR1 as SGHAT and CDR2 as FQNNGV. The CDR3 consists of 15 residues. The V gene lost 3 bases and the J gene lost 6 bases, with 15 bases spanning the gap.

The chain uses TRBV4-1 and TRBJ1-2, with 10 bases matching TRBD1. V lost 8 bases and J lost 6; bases outside the gene matches: 12. The CDR3 is 15 amino acids. Germline values: CDR1 MGHRA, CDR2 YSYEKL. CDR3 DNA sequence: TGCGCCAGCGGACCGGTGACAGGGGGCTTAGATGGCTACACCTTC. It codes for CASGPVTGGLDGYTF.

CDR3 in amino acids: CASSVKQGPRVGTQYF. CDR3 DNA: TGTGCCAGCAGCGTTAAACAGGGGCCCCGCGTAGGTACGCAGTATTTT. The chain has TRBV9 and TRBJ2-3, with TRBD1 matching 7 bases. The CDR3 runs 16 residues. V shed 2 bases and J 8 bases; nucleotides not matched to a gene: 14. Germline CDR1 and CDR2: SGDLS and YYNGEE.

The sample holds one count of this clone. V and J are TRBV5-4 and TRBJ2-7; 13 nucleotides match TRBD2. The CDR3 spans 14 residues. CDR1 SGHNT and CDR2 YYREEE come from the germline V gene (reference sequence). Trimming took 2 bases from V and 7 from J; bases not matched to a gene: 3. CDR3 nucleotide sequence: TGTGCCAGCAGCTTACTAGCGGGGGGGCGAGAGCAGTACTTC. Translated: CASSLLAGGREQYF.

The genes are TRBV11-3 and TRBJ2-3; no clear D gene. This CDR3 is built from 13 residues. Between the trimmed V and J ends, which lost 0 bases and 0 bases, there was a span of 1 base. Germline V gives CDR1 SGHNT, CDR2 YENEEA. CDR3 sequence reads: CASSLDSTDTQYF. CDR3 bases: TGTGCCAGCAGCTTAGACAGCACAGATACGCAGTATTTT.

The table lists this clone with a count of one. The chain couples TRBV28 to TRBJ1-4; 10 bases agree with TRBD1. The length of the CDR3 is 16 residues. V dropped 3 bases and J dropped 7; count of bases not matched to a gene: 8. CDR1 is MDHEN and CDR2 is SYDVKM in the germline V gene. For the CDR3, the DNA is TGTGCCAGCAGTTTGGCCCCACGGACAGGGGGTGAAAAACTGTTTTTT. The encoded protein is CASSLAPRTGGEKLFF.

V is TRBV2 and J is TRBJ1-2; D gene unclear. Germline CDR1 reads SNHLY; CDR2 reads FYNNEI. This CDR3 comprises 12 residues. Trimming shortened V by 6 bases and J by 8 bases, and 13 bases separated the two germline ends. In DNA, the CDR3 is TGTGCCAGCAGCCCCCCCCAGGAGGGCTACACCTTC. The encoded protein is CASSPPQEGYTF. Variable domain in full (rest from reference TRBV2 and TRBJ1-2): EPEVTQTPSHQVTQMGQEVILRCVPISNHLYFYWYRQILGQKVEFLVSFYNNEISEKSEIFDDQFSVERPDGSNFTLKIRSTKLEDSAMYFCASSPPQEGYTFGSGTRLTVV.